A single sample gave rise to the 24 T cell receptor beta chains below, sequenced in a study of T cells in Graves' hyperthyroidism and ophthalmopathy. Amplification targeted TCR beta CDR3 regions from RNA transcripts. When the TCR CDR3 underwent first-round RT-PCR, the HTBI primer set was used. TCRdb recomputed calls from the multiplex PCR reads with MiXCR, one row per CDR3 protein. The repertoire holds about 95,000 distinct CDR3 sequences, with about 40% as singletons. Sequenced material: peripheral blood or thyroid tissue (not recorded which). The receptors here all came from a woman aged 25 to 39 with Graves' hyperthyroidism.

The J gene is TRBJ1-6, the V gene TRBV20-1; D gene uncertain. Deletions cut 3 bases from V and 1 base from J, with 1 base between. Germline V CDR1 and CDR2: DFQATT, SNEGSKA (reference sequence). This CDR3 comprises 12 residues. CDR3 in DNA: TGCAGTGCTAGTTCCTATAATTCACCCCTCCACTTT. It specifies CSASSYNSPLHF.

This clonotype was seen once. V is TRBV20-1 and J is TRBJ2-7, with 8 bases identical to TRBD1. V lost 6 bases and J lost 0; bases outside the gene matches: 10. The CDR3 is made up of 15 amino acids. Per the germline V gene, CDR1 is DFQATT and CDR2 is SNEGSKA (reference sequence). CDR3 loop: CSALSPGTGSYEQYF. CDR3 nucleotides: TGCAGTGCACTGTCCCCCGGGACAGGCTCCTACGAGCAGTACTTC.

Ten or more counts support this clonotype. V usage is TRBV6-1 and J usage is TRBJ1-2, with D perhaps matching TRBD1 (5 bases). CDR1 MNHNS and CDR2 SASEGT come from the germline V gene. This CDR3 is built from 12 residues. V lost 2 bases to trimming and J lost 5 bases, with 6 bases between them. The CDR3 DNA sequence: TGTGCCAGCAGTGAATGGGGGTATGGCTACACCTTC. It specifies CASSEWGYGYTF.

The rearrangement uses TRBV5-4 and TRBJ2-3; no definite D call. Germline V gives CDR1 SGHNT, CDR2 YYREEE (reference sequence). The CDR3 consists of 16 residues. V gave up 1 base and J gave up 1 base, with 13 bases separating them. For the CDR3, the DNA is TGTGCCAGCAGCTTGCGGGCCGGTGGTGGCACAGATACGCAGTATTTT. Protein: CASSLRAGGGTDTQYF.

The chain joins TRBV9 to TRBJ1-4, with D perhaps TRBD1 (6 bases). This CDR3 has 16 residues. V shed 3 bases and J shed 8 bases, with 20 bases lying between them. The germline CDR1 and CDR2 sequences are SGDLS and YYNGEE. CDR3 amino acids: CASSASGQGSGEKLFF. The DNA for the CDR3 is TGTGCCAGCAGCGCTAGCGGCCAGGGGTCTGGCGAAAAACTGTTTTTT.

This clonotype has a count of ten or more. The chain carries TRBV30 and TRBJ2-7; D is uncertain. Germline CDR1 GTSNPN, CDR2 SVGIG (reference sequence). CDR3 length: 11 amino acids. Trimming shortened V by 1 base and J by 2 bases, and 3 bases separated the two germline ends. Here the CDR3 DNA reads TGTGCCTGGAGTGGGGCCTACGAGCAGTACTTC. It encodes CAWSGAYEQYF.

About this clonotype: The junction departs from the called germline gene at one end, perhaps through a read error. The CDR3 is CSASKSGF. The CDR3 DNA sequence: TGCAGTGCTAGTAAGTCTGGGTTT. The chain is built from TRBV20-1 and TRBJ1-4; D is uncertain. The CDR3 is 8 amino acids. Germline V gene sequence: CDR1 DFQATT, CDR2 SNEGSKA (reference sequence).

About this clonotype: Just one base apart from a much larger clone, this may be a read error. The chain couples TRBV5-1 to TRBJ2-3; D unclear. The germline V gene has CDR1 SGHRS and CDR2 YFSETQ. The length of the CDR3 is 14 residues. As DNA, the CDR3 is TGCGCCAGCAGCTTGGGACGGTACACAGTTACGCAGTATTTT. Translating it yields CASSLGRYTVTQYF.

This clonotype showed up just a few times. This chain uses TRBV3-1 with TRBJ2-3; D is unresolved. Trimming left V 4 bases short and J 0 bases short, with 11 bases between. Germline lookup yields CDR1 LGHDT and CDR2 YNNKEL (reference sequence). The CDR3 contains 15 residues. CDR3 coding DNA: TGTGCCAGCAGCCGAGGACCGTCTAGCACAGATACGCAGTATTTT. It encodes CASSRGPSSTDTQYF.

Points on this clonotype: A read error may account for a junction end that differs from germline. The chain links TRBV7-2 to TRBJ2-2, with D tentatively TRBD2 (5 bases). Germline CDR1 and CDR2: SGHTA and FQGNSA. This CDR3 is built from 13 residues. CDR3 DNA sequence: TGTGCCAGCAAGTCTATAGGCACCGGGGAGCTGTTCTTT. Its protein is CASKSIGTGELFF.

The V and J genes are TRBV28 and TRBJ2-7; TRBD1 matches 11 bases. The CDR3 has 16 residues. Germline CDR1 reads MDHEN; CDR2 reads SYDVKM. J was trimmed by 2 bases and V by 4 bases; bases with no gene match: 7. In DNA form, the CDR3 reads TGTGCCAGCAGTTACCCGGACAGGGGGCATCCCTACGAGCAGTACTTC. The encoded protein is CASSYPDRGHPYEQYF.

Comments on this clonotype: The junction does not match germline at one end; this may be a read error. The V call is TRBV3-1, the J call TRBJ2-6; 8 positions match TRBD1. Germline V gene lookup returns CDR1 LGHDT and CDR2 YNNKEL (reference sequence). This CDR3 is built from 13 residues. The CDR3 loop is CASSQGQAITEAF. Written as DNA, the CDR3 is TGTGCCAGCAGCCAGGGACAGGCGATCACTGAAGCTTTC.

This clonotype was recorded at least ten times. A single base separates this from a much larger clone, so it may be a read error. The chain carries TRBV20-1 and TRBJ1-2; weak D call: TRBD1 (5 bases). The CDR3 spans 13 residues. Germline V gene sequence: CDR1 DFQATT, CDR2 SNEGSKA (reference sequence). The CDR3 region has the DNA TGCAGTGCTAGGAACGGGGAGGGGTATGGCCACACCTTC. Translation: CSARNGEGYGHTF.

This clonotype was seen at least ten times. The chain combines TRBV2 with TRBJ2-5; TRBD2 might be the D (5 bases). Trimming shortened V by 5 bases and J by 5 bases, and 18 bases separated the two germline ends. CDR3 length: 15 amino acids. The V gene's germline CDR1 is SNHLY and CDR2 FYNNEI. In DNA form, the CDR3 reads TGTGCCAGCAGTTCAGGTTCGGCGGGTATCGAGACCCAGTACTTC. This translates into CASSSGSAGIETQYF.

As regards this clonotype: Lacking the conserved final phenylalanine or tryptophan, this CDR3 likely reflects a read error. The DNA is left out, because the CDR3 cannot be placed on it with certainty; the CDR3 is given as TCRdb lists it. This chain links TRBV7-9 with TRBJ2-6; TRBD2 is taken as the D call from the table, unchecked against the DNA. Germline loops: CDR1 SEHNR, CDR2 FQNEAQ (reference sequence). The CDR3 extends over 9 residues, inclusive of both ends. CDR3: CASSRREAS.

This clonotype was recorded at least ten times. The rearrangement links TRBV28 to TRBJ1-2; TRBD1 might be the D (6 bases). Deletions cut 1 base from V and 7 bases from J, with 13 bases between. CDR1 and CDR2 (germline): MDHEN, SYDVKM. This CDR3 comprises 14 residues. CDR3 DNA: TGTGCCAGCAGTTTATTGGACAGATCCTCTGGCTACACCTTC. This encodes CASSLLDRSSGYTF.

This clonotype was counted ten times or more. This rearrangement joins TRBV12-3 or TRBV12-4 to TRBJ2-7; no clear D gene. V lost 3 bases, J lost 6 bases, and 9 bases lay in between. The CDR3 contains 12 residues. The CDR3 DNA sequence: TGTGCCAGCAGTTTCTTCCGAGGCGAGCAGTACTTC. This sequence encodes CASSFFRGEQYF.

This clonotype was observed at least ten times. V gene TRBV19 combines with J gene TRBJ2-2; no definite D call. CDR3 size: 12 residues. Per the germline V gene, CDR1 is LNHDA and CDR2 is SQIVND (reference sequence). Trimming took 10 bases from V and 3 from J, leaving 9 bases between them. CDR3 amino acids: CATSWDTGELFF. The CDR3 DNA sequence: TGTGCCACTTCTTGGGACACCGGGGAGCTGTTTTTT.

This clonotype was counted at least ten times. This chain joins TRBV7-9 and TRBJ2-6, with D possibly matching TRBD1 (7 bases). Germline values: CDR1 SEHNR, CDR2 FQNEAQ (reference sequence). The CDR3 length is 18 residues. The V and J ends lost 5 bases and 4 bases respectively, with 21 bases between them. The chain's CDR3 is CASSPQAGGYSGANVLTF. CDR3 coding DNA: TGTGCCAGCAGCCCCCAGGCAGGGGGGTATTCAGGGGCCAACGTCCTGACTTTC.

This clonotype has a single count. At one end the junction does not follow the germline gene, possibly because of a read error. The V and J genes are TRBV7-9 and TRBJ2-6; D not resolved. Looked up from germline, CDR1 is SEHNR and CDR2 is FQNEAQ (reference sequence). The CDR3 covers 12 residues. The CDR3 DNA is TGTGCCAGCAGCGTTGACGGAAACACTGAAGCTTTC. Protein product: CASSVDGNTEAF.

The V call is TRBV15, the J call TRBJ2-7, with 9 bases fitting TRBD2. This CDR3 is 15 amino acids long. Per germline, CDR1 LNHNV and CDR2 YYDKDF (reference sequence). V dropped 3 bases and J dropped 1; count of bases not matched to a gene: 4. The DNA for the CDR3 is TGTGCCACCAGCAGCGGGACTAGCTCATCCTACGAGCAGTACTTC. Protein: CATSSGTSSSYEQYF.

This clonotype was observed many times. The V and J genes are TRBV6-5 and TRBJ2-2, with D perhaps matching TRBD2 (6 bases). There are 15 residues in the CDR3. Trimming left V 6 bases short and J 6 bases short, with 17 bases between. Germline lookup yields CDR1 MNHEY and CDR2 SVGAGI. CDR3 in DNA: TGTGCCAGCAGCGCGGGACGGACTATCGCCGGGGAGCTGTTTTTT. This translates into CASSAGRTIAGELFF.

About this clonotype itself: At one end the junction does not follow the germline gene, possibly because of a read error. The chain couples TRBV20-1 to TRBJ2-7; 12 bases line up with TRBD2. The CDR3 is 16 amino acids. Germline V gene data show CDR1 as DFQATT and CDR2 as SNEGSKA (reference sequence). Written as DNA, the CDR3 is TGCAGTGCTAGGAGACTAGCGGGAGAGGACACCGGGGAGCTGTACTTC. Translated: CSARRLAGEDTGELYF.

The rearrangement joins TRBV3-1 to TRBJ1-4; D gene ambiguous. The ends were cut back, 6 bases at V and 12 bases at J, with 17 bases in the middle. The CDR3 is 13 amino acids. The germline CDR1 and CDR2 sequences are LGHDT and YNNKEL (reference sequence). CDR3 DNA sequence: TGTGCCAGCAGTGGGCCCGACGAGGAAGAACTGTTTTTT. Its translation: CASSGPDEEELFF.